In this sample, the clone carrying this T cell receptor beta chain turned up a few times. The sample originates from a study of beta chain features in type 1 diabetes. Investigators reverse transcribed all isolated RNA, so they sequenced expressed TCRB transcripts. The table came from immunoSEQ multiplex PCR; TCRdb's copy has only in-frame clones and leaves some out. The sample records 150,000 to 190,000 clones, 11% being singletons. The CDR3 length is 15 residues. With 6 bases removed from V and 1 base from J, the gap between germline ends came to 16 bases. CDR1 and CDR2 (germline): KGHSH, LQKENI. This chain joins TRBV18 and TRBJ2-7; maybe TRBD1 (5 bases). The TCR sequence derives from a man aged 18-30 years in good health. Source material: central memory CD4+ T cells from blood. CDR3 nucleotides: TGTGCCAGCTCCCAGACCCCGACAGAGTCCTACGAGCAGTACTTC. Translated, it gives CASSQTPTESYEQYF.